The text below deals with one T cell receptor (beta chain). There is no known antigen for this receptor. Per-base qualities were not stored, and no clone one base away is much larger. In the germline V gene, CDR1 corresponds to SGHTA and CDR2 to FQGTGA. Including cysteine and phenylalanine, the CDR3 has 14 amino acids. The retained sequence is limited to the CDR3, 42 bases, with the frame set at the first base. V sheds 2 bases and J sheds 2 bases, leaving 9 bases between their ends. Library creation used the immunoSEQ multiplex PCR assay. The multiplex PCR relied on a mix of 60 forward primers for TCR Vbeta segments and 13 reverse primers for TCR Jbeta segments. Amplification of the CDR3 region of rearranged TCR beta genes was performed with a multiplex PCR assay on genomic DNA. The Illumina HiSeq System was used to sequence the amplified TCR beta libraries as 87-base-pair reads. The authors processed their data as follows. A later analysis tallied roughly 78 million unique TCR beta chains across the 666 repertoires, and about 12 million of those chains were shared by two or more donors. Raw reads were error-corrected and collapsed into unique sequences with a nearest-neighbor algorithm that merged closely related sequences to remove PCR and sequencing errors. CDR3 sequences were aligned to IMGT reference sequences to assign V, D and J gene segments. For a sequence to be retained, a match of at least six nucleotides to both a V gene segment and a J gene segment was required. Rearrangements were classified as productive when the CDR3 lacked stop codons and remained in frame with V and J, and all other rearrangements were classified as non-productive. Following IMGT convention, CDR3 was defined as the stretch from the second conserved V-encoded cysteine up to the conserved J-encoded phenylalanine. Sequences without an unambiguous match to a single V gene segment were excluded from the earlier analysis of several hundred of the donors. An earlier analysis of about 590 of the donors classified V segments as functional when productive rearrangements were above 56.7% and as segregating when the standard deviation between donors was above 5%. A statistical classification framework was developed to diagnose cytomegalovirus status using the catalog of TCR beta chain sequences. A later analysis assigned V and J genes by comparing TCR nucleotide sequences with IMGT/GENE-DB human TR gene sequences. A later analysis assigned CDR3 sequences and most-parsimonious VDJ recombination scenarios with the TCRdist pipeline. In a later analysis, every TCR beta chain was defined by the combination of its CDR3 amino acid sequence and its V-gene family, and reads without a unique V-gene family were dropped. To address suspected cross-contamination and a sequencing artifact, a later analysis removed 550 to 750 highly shared, low-generation-probability nucleotide sequences. A later analysis calculated a clonal expansion index for each public chain from normalized within-repertoire ranks of inferred template counts. Generation probabilities in a later analysis came from a VDJ recombination model fitted to out-of-frame rearrangements, and those results were checked against IGoR. Hypergeometric tests were used in a later analysis to score TCR-TCR, TCR-HLA and TCR-CMV co-occurrence, with a repertoire-size bias correction applied to the TCR pairs. In a later analysis, false discovery rates were estimated by permuting HLA or CMV assignments 20 times. In a later analysis, co-occurring TCRs were grouped using DBSCAN, with TCRdist sequence similarity added in when clustering inside HLA-allele-positive subsets. Repertoires with fewer than 30,000 or more than 120,000 public chains were left out of co-occurrence clustering, as were a handful of repertoires with anomalous nucleotide sharing. The source is immuneACCESS, and TCRdb retained only in-frame sequences with V and J called. Part of the clones is not carried over; for the studies checked, unresolved V genes explain less than half of this, and the remainder is unexplained. Clone size and the V and J calls come from that table; the DNA yielded D and trimming. A total of about 110,000 clones appear in this sample, 80% of them only once. The ten largest clones capture approximately 0.22% of the sample.

In total, approximately 690 healthy bone marrow donors made up the cohort. All cohort members were sampled while nominally healthy, although unrecorded immune exposures were likely present. The donor was CMV seronegative and belonged to the group of approximately 320 seronegative cohort members. Every donor gave a peripheral blood sample, and the peripheral blood mononuclear cells from that sample were used for TCR beta sequencing. Genomic DNA extraction from the blood cell samples was performed with the Qiagen DNeasy Blood Extraction Kit. The data are from a study of cytomegalovirus exposure and HLA in healthy donors (dated by TCRdb to the late 2010s). Broadly, across the study: An earlier analysis of approximately 640 of the donors reported roughly 270 Gb of sequence data and about 100 million unique TCR beta sequences from roughly 200 million T cells. To decide whether each TCR beta V gene segment behaved as functional or pseudogenic, an earlier analysis of several hundred of the donors relied on high-throughput TCR beta sequencing. Class I and class II HLA loci were covered by the typing at four-digit resolution. In a later genetic analysis, genome-wide SNP genotypes for about 55% of the roughly 670 donors were used, and that subset was treated as a discovery cohort. Rather than using new phenotypic data, the later analysis identified candidate immune exposures from TCR beta sequences and from how often those sequences occurred across donors. Five DR-DQ haplotypes were handled as single units for association and clustering because linkage in the cohort was strong. An early release that covered around 590 HLA-typed donors contained approximately 300 gigabases of sequencing data and approximately 85 million unique TCR sequences. Among the roughly 400 genotyped donors, more than 70% belonged to the genetic ancestry cluster associated with self-reported Caucasian donors. In addition to the first cohort of hundreds of subjects, a separate validation cohort of 130 or so different subjects was used. A later analysis re-analyzed previously published TCR beta repertoires from approximately 670 donors and added high-resolution HLA genotyping to study TCR occurrence patterns. Donor age, sex, ethnicity and CMV serostatus were collected together with the repertoire data. The study aimed to test whether signatures of past pathogen exposure could be identified by cataloging public T cell receptors. High-throughput TCR immunosequencing, statistical association of individual TCRs with disease status, and machine learning were combined to predict cytomegalovirus infection status. Among under 450 genotyped donors of the cohort, an average of roughly 240,000 unique TCR beta nucleotide sequences were sequenced per donor, roughly a sixth of them non-productive. The number of donors typed differed by locus, with roughly 629-640 for A, B, C, DRB1 and DQB1, roughly 520 for DQA1, over 600 for DPA1, and some 450 for DPB1. The study profiled the T cell repertoires of 550 to 700 subjects by immunosequencing and related them to cytomegalovirus serostatus. Every repertoire in the discovery cohort had been generated on one and the same sequencing platform. Results the study describes overall, beyond this receptor: A later analysis associated about 18,000 TCR beta sequences with specific HLA alleles at a false discovery rate of 0.05. A group of highly shared sequence variants was considered likely to be a technical artifact of the sequencing pipeline. Strong co-occurrence of HLA alleles, especially DR and DQ, made assigning TCR associations to individual alleles difficult. The authors suggested that the approach could potentially be extended to other disease states and immunological phenotypes. In a later analysis, most CMV-associated TCR beta chains were found to appear HLA-restricted, with HLA associations seemingly driven largely by CMV exposure. A later genetic analysis reported fewer N-insertions in productive TCRs among donors in an Asian-associated ancestry cluster than the roughly 700-donor mean. The classifier was reported to diagnose cytomegalovirus status with high specificity and sensitivity in both the original cohort and the validation cohort. In a later analysis, HLA-associated TCR beta chains were found to be more clonally expanded and to have lower generation probabilities than equally common non-associated chains. Linkage disequilibrium might explain the correlated functional status among segregating V segments, but an unknown experimental factor could not be ruled out. An earlier analysis of approximately 540 of the donors showed that most TCR beta V segments appeared in productive rearrangements either about 87% or about 30% of the time, which broadly matched IMGT annotations. Some IMGT-functional V segments, including TRBV6-2 and TRBV6-3, could not be distinguished by the 87-base-pair reads and were therefore excluded. Because counts were too low, about 18 rarely observed V segments, including chromosome 9 orphons, were excluded from the earlier analysis of under 650 of the donors. In vitro tests confirmed that a few of the cytomegalovirus-associated TCR beta chains recognize cytomegalovirus antigens. In a later analysis, the rate of TCR association differed among HLA loci, with DRB1 alleles having the most associated TCRs and HLA-C alleles having the fewest. A further reported finding was that TCR beta sequences accurately predicted the HLA-A and HLA-B alleles for most subjects in the first cohort. In a later analysis, several top co-occurrence clusters were reported to appear linked to parvovirus B19, influenza, CMV and Epstein-Barr virus. This cohort had only TCR beta chains sequenced, and the lack of alpha or paired-chain data limited which features could be detected. The study listed 150 to 200 TCR beta chains as associated with cytomegalovirus. Roughly uniform sequencing depth across donors was assumed in presence/absence analyses, although this assumption may not hold. Most TCR sequences were seen in very few donors, while some public TCRs were found in many individuals. Because HLA typing was unavailable for some donors at each locus, only the typed subset was used in association tests. CMV serostatus was the only immune exposure information available for the cohort. In a later genetic analysis, a missense DCLRE1C variant was associated with V-gene and J-gene trimming of TCR beta chains, and the association was replicated in an independent cohort.

The clonotype originates from a man aged 50 to 60 in good health and CMV-seronegative. Source material: PBMCs. The rearrangement combines TRBV7-3 with TRBJ1-1; too little of a D gene remains to name it. In nucleotide form, the sequence is TGTGCCAGCAGCTTAGCCGGGGATAACACTGAAGCTTTCTTT. Translation gives CASSLAGDNTEAFF.